A selection of T cell receptor beta chains follows, all from one sample in a study of PD-L1 blockade in urothelial cancer. Profiling relied on immunoSEQ multiplex PCR, and the TCRdb table lists in-frame clones only, not all of them. The table includes under 40,000 clones, approximately 82% detected once. This specimen consisted of PBMCs, obtained around atezolizumab (anti-PD-L1) treatment. The receptor source for this set is a man in his 60s with urothelial cancer. CDR3s include the opening cysteine and the closing phenylalanine or tryptophan. The D gene is left open where the match is weak. A row's size may be missing; if present it is once, few, many or a size class.

d_call	j_call	clone_size	cdr3_length	v_call	cdr3_aa	cdr3_nt
TRBD2	TRBJ2-1	once	16	TRBV19	CASSLRTSGTYNEQFF	TGTGCCAGTAGTTTACGGACTAGCGGTACCTACAATGAGCAGTTCTTC
.	TRBJ2-7	.	15	TRBV27	CASSYFDRFDYEQYF	TGTGCCAGCAGTTACTTCGACAGGTTCGACTACGAGCAGTACTTC
TRBD1	TRBJ2-7	few	14	TRBV6-6	CASIVGTGRSEQYF	TGTGCCAGCATTGTCGGGACAGGGCGGTCGGAGCAGTACTTC
.	TRBJ1-4	.	12	TRBV18	CASSPNGEKLFF	TGTGCCAGCTCACCTAACGGTGAAAAACTGTTTTTT
.	TRBJ2-1	once	18	TRBV19	CASSYRTRNINSYNEQFF	TGTGCCAGTAGCTATAGGACTCGCAACATTAATTCCTACAATGAGCAGTTCTTC
TRBD1	TRBJ1-5	.	16	TRBV6-1	CASSEIGQAGGQPQHF	TGTGCCAGCAGTGAAATTGGACAGGCCGGGGGACAGCCCCAGCATTTT
.	TRBJ2-2	.	16	TRBV19	CASTKGGTATTGELFF	TGTGCCAGTACTAAAGGCGGGACAGCCACCACCGGGGAGCTGTTTTTT
TRBD2	TRBJ2-5	.	15	TRBV7-6	CASSLDLAAQETQYF	TGTGCCAGCAGCTTAGATCTAGCGGCCCAAGAGACCCAGTACTTC
.	TRBJ2-6	.	15	TRBV9	CASSAKGAGANVLTF	TGTGCCAGCAGCGCCAAGGGGGCTGGGGCCAACGTCCTGACTTTC
TRBD2	TRBJ2-3	.	20	TRBV4-2	CASSQDRRSGSGGPADTQYF	TGTGCCAGCAGCCAAGATCGGCGGTCGGGGAGCGGGGGGCCCGCAGATACGCAGTATTTT
TRBD1	TRBJ1-2	.	16	TRBV27	CASSSTQGRLNYGYTF	TGTGCCAGCAGCAGCACACAGGGGAGACTTAACTATGGCTACACCTTC
TRBD1	TRBJ2-7	.	13	TRBV7-2	CASSRQGTYEQYF	TGTGCCAGCAGCCGACAGGGTACCTACGAGCAGTACTTC
TRBD1	TRBJ2-6	.	16	TRBV5-8	CASSPGQVSWANVLTF	TGTGCCAGCAGCCCCGGACAGGTTTCTTGGGCCAACGTCCTGACTTTC
.	TRBJ2-7	.	11	TRBV6-1	CASSYLAMSYF	TGTGCCAGCAGCTATCTAGCTATGTCGTACTTC
.	TRBJ1-6	.	15	TRBV6-5	CASHSRQTYNSPLHF	TGTGCCAGCCACTCAAGACAGACCTATAATTCACCCCTCCACTTT
TRBD2	TRBJ2-1	.	13	TRBV27	CASQREPYNEQFF	TGTGCCAGTCAGCGGGAGCCCTACAATGAGCAGTTCTTC
TRBD2	TRBJ2-5	.	15	TRBV11-2	CASSHSGGAAETQYF	TGTGCCAGCAGCCATAGCGGGGGGGCCGCGGAGACCCAGTACTTC
.	TRBJ1-2	once	15	TRBV4-3	CASSQNQQEPYGYTF	TGCGCCAGCAGCCAGAACCAACAGGAACCCTATGGCTACACCTTC
TRBD1	TRBJ1-6	.	14	TRBV19	CASRQGLDNSPLHF	TGTGCCAGTAGACAGGGGTTAGATAATTCACCCCTCCACTTT
TRBD2	TRBJ2-7	.	14	TRBV19	CASTRTSGSNEQYF	TGTGCCAGTACCAGGACTAGCGGGTCCAACGAGCAGTACTTC
TRBD2	TRBJ2-1	.	17	TRBV13	CASSTPGLAGRYNEQFF	TGTGCCAGCAGCACCCCCGGACTAGCGGGTAGATACAATGAGCAGTTCTTC
.	TRBJ1-2	.	16	TRBV5-1	CASSLGELGQIYGYTF	TGCGCCAGCAGCTTGGGGGAACTGGGACAAATCTATGGCTACACCTTC
.	TRBJ1-1	.	13	TRBV14	CASSQDARGRAFF	TGTGCCAGCAGCCAAGATGCTCGCGGAAGGGCTTTCTTT
TRBD2	TRBJ2-1	once	13	TRBV18	CASSPGGGNEQFF	TGTGCCAGCTCCCCGGGGGGAGGCAATGAGCAGTTCTTC
TRBD2	TRBJ2-5	.	15	TRBV5-1	CASSTAGGSSETQYF	TGCGCCAGCAGCACGGCGGGGGGAAGCTCGGAGACCCAGTACTTC
.	TRBJ2-7	.	14	TRBV5-1	CASSLDSNSYEQYF	TGCGCCAGCAGCTTGGACAGCAACTCCTACGAGCAGTACTTC
TRBD2	TRBJ2-3	.	15	TRBV5-8	CASSRGLASTDTQYF	TGTGCCAGCAGCAGGGGACTAGCGTCAACAGATACGCAGTATTTT
TRBD1	TRBJ1-1	once	17	TRBV27	CASSYTGGAYVDTEAFF	TGTGCCAGCAGTTACACAGGGGGCGCGTATGTCGACACTGAAGCTTTCTTT
.	TRBJ2-7	.	13	TRBV7-2	CASSPRQSYEQYF	TGTGCCAGCAGCCCGAGACAGTCCTACGAGCAGTACTTC
TRBD2	TRBJ2-5	once	13	TRBV7-9	CASRLAGGETQYF	TGTGCCAGCAGGCTAGCGGGAGGAGAGACCCAGTACTTC